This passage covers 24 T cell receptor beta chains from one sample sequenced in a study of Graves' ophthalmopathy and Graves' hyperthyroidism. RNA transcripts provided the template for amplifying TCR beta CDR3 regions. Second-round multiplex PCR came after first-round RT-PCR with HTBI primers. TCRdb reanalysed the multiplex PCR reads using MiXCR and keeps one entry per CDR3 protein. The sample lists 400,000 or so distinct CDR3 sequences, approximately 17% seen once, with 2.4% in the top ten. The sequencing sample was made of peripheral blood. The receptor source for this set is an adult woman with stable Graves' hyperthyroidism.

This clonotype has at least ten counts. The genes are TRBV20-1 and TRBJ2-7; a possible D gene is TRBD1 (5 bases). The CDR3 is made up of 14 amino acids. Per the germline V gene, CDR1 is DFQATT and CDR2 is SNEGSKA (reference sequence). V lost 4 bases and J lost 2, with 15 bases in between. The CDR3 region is CSANQGQVTYEQYF. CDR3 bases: TGCAGTGCTAACCAGGGCCAGGTTACCTACGAGCAGTACTTC.

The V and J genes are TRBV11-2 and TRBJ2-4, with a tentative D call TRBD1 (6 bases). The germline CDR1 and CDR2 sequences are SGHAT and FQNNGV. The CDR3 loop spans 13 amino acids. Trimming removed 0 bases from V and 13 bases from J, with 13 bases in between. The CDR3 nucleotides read TGTGCCAGCAGCTTAGACTGGTTAGACAGGCAGTACTTC. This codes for CASSLDWLDRQYF. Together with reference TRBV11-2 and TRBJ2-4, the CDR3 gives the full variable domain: EAGVAQSPRYKIIEKRQSVAFWCNPISGHATLYWYQQILGQGPKLLIQFQNNGVVDDSQLPKDRFSAERLKGVDSTLKIQPAKLEDSAVYLCASSLDWLDRQYFGAGTRLSVL.

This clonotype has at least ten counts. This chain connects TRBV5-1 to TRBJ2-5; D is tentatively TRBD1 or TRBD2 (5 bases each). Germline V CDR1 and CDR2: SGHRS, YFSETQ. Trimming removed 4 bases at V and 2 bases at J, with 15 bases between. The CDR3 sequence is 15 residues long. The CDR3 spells CASSRSGTEQETQYF. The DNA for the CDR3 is TGCGCCAGCAGCCGATCCGGGACGGAACAAGAGACCCAGTACTTC. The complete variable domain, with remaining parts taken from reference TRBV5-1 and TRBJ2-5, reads KAGVTQTPRYLIKTRGQQVTLSCSPISGHRSVSWYQQTPGQGLQFLFEYFSETQRNKGNFPGRFSGRQFSNSRSEMNVSTLELGDSALYLCASSRSGTEQETQYFGPGTRLLVL.

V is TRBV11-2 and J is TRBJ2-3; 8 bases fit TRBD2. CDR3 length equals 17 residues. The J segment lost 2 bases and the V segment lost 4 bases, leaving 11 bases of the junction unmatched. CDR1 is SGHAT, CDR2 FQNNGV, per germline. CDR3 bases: TGTGCCAGCAGCTCGTCGCAAGGCGGGGGGACCACAGATACGCAGTATTTT. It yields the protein CASSSSQGGGTTDTQYF.

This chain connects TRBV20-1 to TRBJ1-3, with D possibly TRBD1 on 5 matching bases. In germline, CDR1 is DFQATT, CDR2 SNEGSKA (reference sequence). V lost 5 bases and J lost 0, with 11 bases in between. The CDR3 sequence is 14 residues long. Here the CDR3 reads CSARDRISGNTIYF. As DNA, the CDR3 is TGCAGTGCTCGTGACAGAATCTCTGGAAACACCATATATTTT.

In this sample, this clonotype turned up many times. The CDR3 sequence: CASSLMGDRGSYEQYF. In DNA, the CDR3 is TGTGCCAGCAGCTTAATGGGTGACAGGGGTTCCTACGAGCAGTACTTC. This chain connects TRBV11-1 to TRBJ2-7; 8 bases map to TRBD1. The V segment lost 2 bases and the J segment 1 base; nucleotides outside the gene matches: 7. Germline V gives CDR1 SGHAT, CDR2 FQDESV (reference sequence). The CDR3 has 16 residues.

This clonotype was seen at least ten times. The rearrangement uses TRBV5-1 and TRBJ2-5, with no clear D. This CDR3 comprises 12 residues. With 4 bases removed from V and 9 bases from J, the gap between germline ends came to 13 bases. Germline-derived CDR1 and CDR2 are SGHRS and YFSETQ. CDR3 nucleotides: TGCGCCAGCAGCCAAGGCAATATGGCCCAGTACTTC. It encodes CASSQGNMAQYF.

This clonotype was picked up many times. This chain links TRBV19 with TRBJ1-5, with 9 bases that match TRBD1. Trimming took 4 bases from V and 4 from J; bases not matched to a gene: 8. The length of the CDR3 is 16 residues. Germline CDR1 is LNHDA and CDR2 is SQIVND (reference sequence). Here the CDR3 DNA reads TGTGCCAGTAGTACACCCCCGGGACAGGGAAATCAGCCCCAGCATTTT. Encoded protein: CASSTPPGQGNQPQHF.

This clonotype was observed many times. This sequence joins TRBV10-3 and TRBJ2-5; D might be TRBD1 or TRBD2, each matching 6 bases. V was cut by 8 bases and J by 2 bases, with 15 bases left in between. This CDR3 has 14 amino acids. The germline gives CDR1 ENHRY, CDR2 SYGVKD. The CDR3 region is CAISAGGPQETQYF. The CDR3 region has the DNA TGTGCCATCTCCGCCGGGGGCCCTCAAGAGACCCAGTACTTC.

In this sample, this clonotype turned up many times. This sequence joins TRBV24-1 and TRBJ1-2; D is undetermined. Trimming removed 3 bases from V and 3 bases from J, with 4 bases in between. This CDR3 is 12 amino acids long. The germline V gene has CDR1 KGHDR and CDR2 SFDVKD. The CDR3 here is CATSDQYYGYTF. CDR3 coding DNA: TGTGCCACCAGTGATCAGTACTATGGCTACACCTTC.

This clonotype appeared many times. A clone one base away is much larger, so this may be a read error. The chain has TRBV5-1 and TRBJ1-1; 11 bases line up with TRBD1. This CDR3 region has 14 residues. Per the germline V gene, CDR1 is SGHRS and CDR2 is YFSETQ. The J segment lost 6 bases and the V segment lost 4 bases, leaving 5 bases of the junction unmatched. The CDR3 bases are TGCGCCAGCAGCCATGGACAGGGGGCGGCTGAAGCTTTCTTT. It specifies CASSHGQGAAEAFF.

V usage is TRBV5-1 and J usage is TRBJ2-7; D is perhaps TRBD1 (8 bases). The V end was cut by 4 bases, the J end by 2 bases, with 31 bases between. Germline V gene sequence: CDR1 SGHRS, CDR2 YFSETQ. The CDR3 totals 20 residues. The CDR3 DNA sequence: TGCGCCAGCAGCACAACCAACCGGGACAGGAACACCGGGACTACCTACGAGCAGTACTTC. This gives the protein CASSTTNRDRNTGTTYEQYF.

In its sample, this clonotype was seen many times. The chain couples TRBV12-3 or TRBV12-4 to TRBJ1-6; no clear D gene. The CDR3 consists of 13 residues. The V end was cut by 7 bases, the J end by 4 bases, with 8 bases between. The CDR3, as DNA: TGTGCCAGCAAGGCAGCGTATAATTCACCCCTCCACTTT. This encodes CASKAAYNSPLHF.

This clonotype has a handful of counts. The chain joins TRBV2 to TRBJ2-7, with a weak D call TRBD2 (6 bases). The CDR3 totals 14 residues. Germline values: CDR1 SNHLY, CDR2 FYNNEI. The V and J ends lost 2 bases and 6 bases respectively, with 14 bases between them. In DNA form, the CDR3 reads TGTGCCAGCAGTGAAACTAGCCCCACGACCGAGCAGTACTTC. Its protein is CASSETSPTTEQYF.

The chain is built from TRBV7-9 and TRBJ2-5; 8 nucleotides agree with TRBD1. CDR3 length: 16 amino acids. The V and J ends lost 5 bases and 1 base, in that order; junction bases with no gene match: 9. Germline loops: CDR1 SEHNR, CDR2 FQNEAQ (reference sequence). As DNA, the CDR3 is TGTGCCAGCAGCCCCAGGGGGACAGGACGCCAAGAGACCCAGTACTTC. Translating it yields CASSPRGTGRQETQYF.

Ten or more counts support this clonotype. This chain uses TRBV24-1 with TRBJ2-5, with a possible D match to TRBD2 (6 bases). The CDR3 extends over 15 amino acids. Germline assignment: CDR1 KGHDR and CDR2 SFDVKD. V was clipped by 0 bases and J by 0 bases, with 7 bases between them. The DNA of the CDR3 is TGTGCCACCAGTGATTTGGCGGGAAACCAAGAGACCCAGTACTTC. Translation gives CATSDLAGNQETQYF.

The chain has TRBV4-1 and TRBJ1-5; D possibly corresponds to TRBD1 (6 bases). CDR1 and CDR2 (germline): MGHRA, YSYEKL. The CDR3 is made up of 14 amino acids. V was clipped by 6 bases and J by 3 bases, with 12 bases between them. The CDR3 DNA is TGCGCCAGCAGTCAACGACAGGACAATCAGCCCCAGCATTTT. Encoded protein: CASSQRQDNQPQHF.

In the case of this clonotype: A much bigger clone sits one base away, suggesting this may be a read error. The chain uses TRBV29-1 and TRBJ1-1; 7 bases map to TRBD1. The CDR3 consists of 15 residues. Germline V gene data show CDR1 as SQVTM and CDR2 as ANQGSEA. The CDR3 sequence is CSVESAGQVNTEACF. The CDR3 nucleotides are TGCAGCGTTGAAAGCGCCGGACAGGTGAACACTGAAGCTTGCTTT.

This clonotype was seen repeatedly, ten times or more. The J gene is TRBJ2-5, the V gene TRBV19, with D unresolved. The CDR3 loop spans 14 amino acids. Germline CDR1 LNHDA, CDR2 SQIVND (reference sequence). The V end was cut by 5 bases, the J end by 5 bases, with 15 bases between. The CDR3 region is CASSGSRFGETQYF. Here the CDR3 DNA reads TGTGCCAGTAGTGGGTCGAGATTTGGGGAGACCCAGTACTTC.

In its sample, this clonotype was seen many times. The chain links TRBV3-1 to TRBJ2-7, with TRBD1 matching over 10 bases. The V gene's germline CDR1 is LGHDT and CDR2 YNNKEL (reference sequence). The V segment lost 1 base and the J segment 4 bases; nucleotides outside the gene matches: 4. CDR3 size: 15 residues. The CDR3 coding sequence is TGTGCCAGCAGCCAAGCCGGGACAGGGGTTTACGAGCAGTACTTC. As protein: CASSQAGTGVYEQYF.

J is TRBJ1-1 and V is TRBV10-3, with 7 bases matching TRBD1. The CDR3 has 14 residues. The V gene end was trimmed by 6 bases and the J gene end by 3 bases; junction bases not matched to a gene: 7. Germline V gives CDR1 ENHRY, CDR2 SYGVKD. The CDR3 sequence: CAIRDGTADTEAFF. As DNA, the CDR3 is TGTGCCATCAGAGACGGGACAGCAGACACTGAAGCTTTCTTT.

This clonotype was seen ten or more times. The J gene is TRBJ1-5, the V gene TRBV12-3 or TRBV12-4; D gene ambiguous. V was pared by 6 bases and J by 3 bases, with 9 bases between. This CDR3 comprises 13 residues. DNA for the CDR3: TGTGCCAGCAGGAGAGGGAACAATCAGCCCCAGCATTTT. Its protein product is CASRRGNNQPQHF.

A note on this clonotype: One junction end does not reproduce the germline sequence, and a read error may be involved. The CDR3 is CASSPPRQNPKKNSQYF. The CDR3 nucleotides read TGTGCCAGCAGCCCGCCACGGCAGAACCCAAAGAAAAACAGTCAGTACTTC. The gene calls are TRBV11-3 and TRBJ2-4; D unresolved. The germline V gene encodes CDR1 SGHNT and CDR2 YENEEA. The CDR3 contains 17 residues.

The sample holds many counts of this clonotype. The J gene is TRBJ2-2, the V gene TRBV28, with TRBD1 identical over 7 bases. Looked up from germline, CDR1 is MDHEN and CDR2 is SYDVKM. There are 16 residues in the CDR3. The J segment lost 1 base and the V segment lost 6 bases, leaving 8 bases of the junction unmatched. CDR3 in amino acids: CASSQPRTGNTGELFF. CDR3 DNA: TGTGCCAGCAGCCAGCCCCGGACAGGGAACACCGGGGAGCTGTTTTTT.